Each of the 30 T cell receptor beta chains below was sequenced from the same sample in a study of T cells after yellow fever vaccination. MiXCR, applied by TCRdb to the 5' RACE reads, yields one record per CDR3 protein. The data hold roughly 56,000 distinct CDR3 sequences, with about 5% observed a single time. Specimen: PBMCs, either bulk or a sorted T-cell subset (CD4+, CD8+, memory, or dextramer-sorted; not recorded which), collected on the day of the yellow fever booster vaccination. These receptor sequences come from a man between 18 and 29 years old who received the YFV17D yellow fever vaccine.

This clonotype has a count of ten or more. This sequence joins TRBV29-1 and TRBJ2-3; 7 nucleotides match TRBD1. CDR1 SQVTM and CDR2 ANQGSEA come from the germline V gene. V was pared by 8 bases and J by 0 bases, with 5 bases of the junction left unmatched. CDR3 length: 13 residues. CDR3: CSISTGSTDTQYF. The CDR3 DNA reads TGCAGCATATCGACAGGGAGCACAGATACGCAGTATTTT.

There are many counts of this clonotype. V usage is TRBV29-1 and J usage is TRBJ2-3, with 8 bases matching TRBD1. Germline V gene lookup returns CDR1 SQVTM and CDR2 ANQGSEA. V lost 3 bases to trimming and J lost 2 bases; unmatched junction nucleotides: 7. The CDR3 runs 15 residues. In nucleotides, the CDR3 is TGCAGCGTTGATCTTACAGGGGGTTACACAGATACGCAGTATTTT. It yields the protein CSVDLTGGYTDTQYF.

In this sample, this clonotype turned up many times. V usage is TRBV6-5 and J usage is TRBJ2-3, with TRBD2 matching over 7 bases. The CDR3 contains 14 residues. Germline V gene sequence: CDR1 MNHEY, CDR2 SVGAGI. The V and J ends lost 2 bases and 6 bases, in that order; junction bases with no gene match: 5. The CDR3 here is CASSYGGRGDTQYF. The CDR3 DNA follows: TGTGCCAGCAGTTACGGGGGGAGGGGTGATACGCAGTATTTT.

The chain employs TRBV7-9 and TRBJ1-2, with 7 bases that match TRBD1. This CDR3 is built from 15 residues. Looked up from germline, CDR1 is SEHNR and CDR2 is FQNEAQ (reference sequence). V was clipped by 3 bases and J by 4 bases; unmatched bases: 8. The CDR3 spells CASSFTGAEIYGYTF. DNA of the CDR3: TGTGCCAGCAGCTTTACAGGGGCCGAGATCTATGGCTACACCTTC.

The chain links TRBV4-2 to TRBJ1-4, with 7 bases matching TRBD1. This CDR3 spans 15 amino acids. CDR1 is LGHNA and CDR2 is YNFKEQ in the germline V gene. Germline trimming cut 0 bases from V and 6 bases from J; bases unmatched to any gene: 4. The CDR3 is CASSQEFQGDEKLFF. In DNA form, the CDR3 reads TGTGCCAGCAGCCAAGAGTTCCAGGGGGATGAAAAACTGTTTTTT.

This clonotype was counted a few times. The chain recombines TRBV4-1 with TRBJ1-5, with D perhaps TRBD1 (5 bases). CDR1 is MGHRA and CDR2 is YSYEKL in the germline V gene. V was cut by 0 bases and J by 0 bases, with 6 bases left in between. This CDR3 is 15 amino acids long. The CDR3 region has the DNA TGCGCCAGCAGCCAAGAGCAGGGTAGCAATCAGCCCCAGCATTTT. Protein product: CASSQEQGSNQPQHF.

V is TRBV4-3 and J is TRBJ2-1, with 8 positions matching TRBD1. Germline CDR1 reads LGHNA; CDR2 reads YSLEER. This CDR3 contains 16 residues. After removal of 2 bases from V and 9 bases from J, the junction contained 12 bases not matched to a gene. CDR3 loop: CASSQSVDRVGPEQFF. The DNA for the CDR3 is TGCGCCAGCAGCCAATCCGTGGACAGGGTGGGGCCTGAGCAGTTCTTC.

This clonotype was counted between two and nine times. The CDR3 region is CASSQLQGDGYTF. The CDR3, as DNA: TGCGCCAGCAGCCAATTACAGGGAGATGGCTACACCTTC. This chain uses TRBV4-3 with TRBJ1-2, with D perhaps matching TRBD1 (6 bases). Germline CDR1 reads LGHNA; CDR2 reads YSLEER. The CDR3 contains 13 residues. The V gene lost 2 bases and the J gene lost 6 bases, with 10 bases spanning the gap.

The rearrangement joins TRBV5-4 to TRBJ1-5; 9 nucleotides match TRBD1. CDR3 length: 19 residues. Germline CDR1 reads SGHNT; CDR2 reads YYREEE (reference sequence). The junction had 16 bases not matched to a gene; V was cut back by 0 bases and J by 6 bases. CDR3 region: CASSLALSDRGRGGQPQHF. The CDR3 coding sequence is TGTGCCAGCAGCTTGGCCCTTTCCGACAGGGGGAGAGGCGGTCAGCCCCAGCATTTT.

V is TRBV28 and J is TRBJ2-3, with no clear D. Germline V gene lookup returns CDR1 MDHEN and CDR2 SYDVKM. CDR3 length equals 14 residues. The ends were cut back, 5 bases at V and 0 bases at J, with 9 bases in the middle. The CDR3 DNA sequence: TGTGCCAGCAGTCCCGATGGGAGCACAGATACGCAGTATTTT. It is translated as CASSPDGSTDTQYF.

This clonotype appeared many times. The chain combines TRBV11-1 with TRBJ2-5, with TRBD1 as a possible D gene (5 bases). V was trimmed by 4 bases and J by 5 bases, leaving 17 bases between them. The germline V gene encodes CDR1 SGHAT and CDR2 FQDESV (reference sequence). The CDR3 covers 15 residues. CDR3 bases: TGTGCCAGCAGCTCCAACCCCAGGGATTTGGAGACCCAGTACTTC. Amino acid sequence: CASSSNPRDLETQYF.

This chain uses TRBV29-1 with TRBJ2-7; TRBD1 agrees at 7 bases. The CDR3 sequence is 13 residues long. The V and J ends lost 4 bases and 7 bases, in that order; junction bases with no gene match: 10. Germline CDR1 reads SQVTM; CDR2 reads ANQGSEA. CDR3 sequence (DNA): TGCAGCGTTGTCGAGGGGGCTAGGAATGAGCAGTACTTC. Translated: CSVVEGARNEQYF.

This clonotype was seen a handful of times. The chain links TRBV18 to TRBJ2-7; no clear D. The CDR3 runs to 14 residues. CDR1 and CDR2 from the germline V gene are KGHSH and LQKENI. The germline V and J ends were trimmed by 2 bases and 3 bases, with 11 bases remaining between them. CDR3 in amino acids: CASSPATYGYEQYF. As DNA, the CDR3 is TGTGCCAGCTCACCAGCTACCTATGGCTACGAGCAGTACTTC.

V is TRBV11-2 and J is TRBJ1-2; perhaps TRBD1 as D (6 bases). Germline loops: CDR1 SGHAT, CDR2 FQNNGV. The CDR3 covers 15 residues. V was cut by 6 bases and J by 2 bases, with 16 bases left in between. DNA of the CDR3: TGTGCCAGCAGTCAACGTGGACAGACCAACTATGGCTACACCTTC. Amino acids: CASSQRGQTNYGYTF.

This clonotype was seen ten or more times. V is TRBV6-5 and J is TRBJ1-5; 10 positions match TRBD1. CDR1 MNHEY and CDR2 SVGAGI come from the germline V gene. The trim removed 2 bases at V and 6 bases at J, leaving 4 bases unmatched. This CDR3 is built from 15 residues. The CDR3 spells CASSYGTGEGQPQHF. In DNA, the CDR3 is TGTGCCAGCAGTTACGGGACAGGGGAAGGTCAGCCCCAGCATTTT.

This chain joins TRBV12-3 or TRBV12-4 and TRBJ2-5; 7 nucleotides align to TRBD2. This CDR3 has 16 amino acids. Losses at the gene ends were 4 bases for V and 5 bases for J; bases not matched to a gene: 13. As DNA, the CDR3 is TGTGCCAGCAGTTCCCCCGGGACCTCGGGGGGTGAGACCCAGTACTTC. It specifies CASSSPGTSGGETQYF.

This clonotype occurred a few times. The rearrangement joins TRBV25-1 to TRBJ2-6, with D possibly TRBD1 on 5 matching bases. Germline V gives CDR1 MGHDK, CDR2 SYGVNS. Trimming removed 4 bases at V and 5 bases at J, with 12 bases between. The CDR3 length is 15 residues. The DNA for the CDR3 is TGTGCCAGCAGTGCGCCATTGGGGCGGGCCAACGTCCTGACTTTC. Its protein is CASSAPLGRANVLTF.

There are many counts of this clonotype. This chain joins TRBV4-3 and TRBJ1-2; D not resolved. V lost 0 bases, J lost 7 bases, and 12 bases lay in between. This CDR3 has 14 residues. CDR1 and CDR2 (germline): LGHNA, YSLEER. CDR3 region: CASSQEPGWGGYTF. In DNA form, the CDR3 reads TGCGCCAGCAGCCAAGAGCCCGGCTGGGGTGGCTACACCTTC.

The chain has TRBV4-1 and TRBJ2-1; 10 bases are shared with TRBD2. The ends lost 0 bases at V and 6 bases at J; junction bases unmatched: 8. Germline V lookup: CDR1 MGHRA, CDR2 YSYEKL. The CDR3 runs 17 residues. The DNA of the CDR3 is TGCGCCAGCAGCCAAGACCCGAGCGGGGGGGCCATCAATGAGCAGTTCTTC. Its translation: CASSQDPSGGAINEQFF.

In its sample, this clonotype was seen many times. The V call is TRBV20-1, the J call TRBJ2-7; TRBD2 matches 10 bases. CDR1 is DFQATT, CDR2 SNEGSKA, per germline (reference sequence). This CDR3 has 14 amino acids. Unmatched junction bases numbered 8, after V lost 2 bases and J lost 7 bases. DNA of the CDR3: TGCAGTGCTAGAAAGCGGGGGGGCCTACGAGAGCAGTACTTC. As protein: CSARKRGGLREQYF.

This clonotype was found a few times. This rearrangement joins TRBV5-1 to TRBJ2-1; D is perhaps TRBD1 (5 bases). Germline assignment: CDR1 SGHRS and CDR2 YFSETQ. The CDR3 spans 16 residues. Trimming took off 0 bases at V and 3 bases at J, with 13 bases between the two ends. CDR3 sequence (DNA): TGCGCCAGCAGCTTGGTGGCCGCAGGGATCTACAATGAGCAGTTCTTC. This sequence encodes CASSLVAAGIYNEQFF.

Ten or more counts support this clonotype. CDR3 coding DNA: TGTGCCAGCAGCTCCGACACGTATCCCTACGAGCAGTACGTC. It translates to CASSSDTYPYEQYV. This sequence joins TRBV7-2 and TRBJ2-7; D gene uncertain. The CDR3 sequence is 14 residues long. V was shortened by 4 bases and J by 2 bases, with 12 bases between the two germline ends. Germline-derived CDR1 and CDR2 are SGHTA and FQGNSA.

The chain recombines TRBV5-1 with TRBJ2-7; D unresolved. The germline V gene has CDR1 SGHRS and CDR2 YFSETQ. V dropped 1 base and J dropped 3 bases, with 8 bases sitting between them. The CDR3 covers 13 residues. The CDR3 nucleotides are TGCGCCAGCAGCTTGAGGAACAACTACGAGCAGTACTTC. Its translation is CASSLRNNYEQYF.

The chain recombines TRBV11-2 with TRBJ2-2; the D gene is possibly TRBD2 (7 bases). CDR1 SGHAT and CDR2 FQNNGV come from the germline V gene. The ends were cut back, 3 bases at V and 5 bases at J, with 19 bases in the middle. The CDR3 extends over 17 amino acids. The DNA of the CDR3 is TGTGCCAGCAGCTTCGGGACATTTTACGGGGGGACCGGGGAGCTGTTTTTT. Its translation is CASSFGTFYGGTGELFF.

This clonotype was picked up many times. V usage is TRBV12-3 or TRBV12-4 and J usage is TRBJ2-3; 10 bases are a match to TRBD2. CDR3 length equals 14 residues. V lost 7 bases and J lost 4; bases outside the gene matches: 5. The CDR3, as DNA: TGTGCCAGCAAGAGCGGGGGGGATGCAGATACGCAGTATTTT. Translating gives CASKSGGDADTQYF.

This clonotype was counted many times. CDR3 protein: CASRQGYNEQFF. The CDR3 nucleotides read TGTGCCAGCAGGCAGGGGTACAATGAGCAGTTCTTC. The chain recombines TRBV6-5 with TRBJ2-1; tentatively, D is TRBD1 (6 bases). Germline CDR1 reads MNHEY; CDR2 reads SVGAGI. CDR3 length: 12 amino acids. The V end was cut by 6 bases, the J end by 4 bases, with 7 bases between.

The chain joins TRBV10-3 to TRBJ2-3, with TRBD1 matching over 7 bases. The ends lost 7 bases at V and 3 bases at J; junction bases unmatched: 19. Germline assignment: CDR1 ENHRY and CDR2 SYGVKD. CDR3 size: 18 residues. CDR3 sequence (DNA): TGTGCCATCAAGGGTCGGGCCACAGGGGAATTTAGGACAGATACGCAGTATTTT. Its translation: CAIKGRATGEFRTDTQYF.

This clonotype has only a few counts. This chain uses TRBV7-9 with TRBJ2-1, with a possible D match to TRBD2 (5 bases). CDR1 is SEHNR and CDR2 is FQNEAQ in the germline V gene (reference sequence). The CDR3 consists of 14 residues. The germline V and J ends were trimmed by 1 base and 4 bases, with 8 bases remaining between them. DNA for the CDR3: TGTGCCAGCAGCTTAGTCACGGGGTACAATGAGCAGTTCTTC. Amino acids: CASSLVTGYNEQFF.

This clonotype was observed many times. The gene calls are TRBV29-1 and TRBJ2-5; 9 positions agree with TRBD1. V gave up 6 bases and J gave up 5 bases; unmatched junction bases: 7. Germline CDR1 is SQVTM and CDR2 is ANQGSEA. There are 13 residues in the CDR3. CDR3 sequence: CSVRGTGIETQYF. CDR3 in DNA: TGCAGCGTGAGAGGGACAGGGATCGAGACCCAGTACTTC. Full variable domain (missing parts from reference TRBV29-1 and TRBJ2-5): SAVISQKPSRDICQRGTSLTIQCQVDSQVTMMFWYRQQPGQSLTLIATANQGSEATYESGFVIDKFPISRPNLTFSTLTVSNMSPEDSSIYLCSVRGTGIETQYFGPGTRLLVL.

Ten or more counts support this clonotype. This chain uses TRBV6-5 with TRBJ2-5; D is possibly TRBD2 (7 bases). Deletions cut 6 bases from V and 5 bases from J, with 13 bases between. The CDR3 runs to 13 residues. The germline gives CDR1 MNHEY, CDR2 SVGAGI. CDR3 coding DNA: TGTGCCAGCAGGATCAAGGGGGGGGAGACCCAGTACTTC. Protein sequence: CASRIKGGETQYF.